This record concerns one T cell receptor (beta chain) sequence. A much bigger clone sits one base away, suggesting this may be a read error. This sample stems from a study of neurological immune-mediated disorders. The cDNA came from 5'RACE, which used 10-nucleotide random UMIs. Each CDR3 protein is one row after TCRdb ran MiXCR on the 5' RACE reads. The repertoire holds tens of thousands of distinct CDR3 sequences, with 20% to 30% as singletons. The CDR3 covers 11 residues. Germline V gene data show CDR1 as DFQATT and CDR2 as SNEGSKA (reference sequence). Trimming stripped 2 bases from V and 12 bases from J, with 10 bases between.

This TCR derives from a woman in her 70s in good health. The chain has TRBV20-1 and TRBJ2-2; no definite D call. The sequenced material came from PBMCs. For the CDR3, the DNA is TGCAGTGCTAGAAACAACGAGAAGCTGTTTTTT. Translated: CSARNNEKLFF.